The clone carrying this T cell receptor (beta chain) was observed a few times. No antigen is known for it. The data originate from a study of cytomegalovirus exposure and HLA in healthy donors. Primers for the PCR totalled 60 Vbeta and 13 Jbeta. TCRdb keeps only in-frame clones here, not all; method: immunoSEQ multiplex PCR. The table records roughly 120,000 clones, approximately 78% of them present only once. Study-wide findings and caveats: Some TCR beta chains (164 of them) were listed as cytomegalovirus-associated.

The CDR3 has 16 amino acids. V shed 2 bases and J 1 base; nucleotides not matched to a gene: 5. CDR1 and CDR2 (germline): MNHEY, SVGAGI. The sequenced sample was PBMCs. The chain is built from TRBV6-5 and TRBJ2-1; TRBD2 matches 7 bases. The sequence was obtained from a man aged 40-55 years in good health and CMV-seronegative. This CDR3 is CASSYRTRISYNEQFF. CDR3 coding DNA: TGTGCCAGCAGTTACCGGACTAGGATATCCTACAATGAGCAGTTCTTC.